This T cell receptor (beta chain) was recorded in a study of T cell responses to AZD1222 COVID-19 vaccine. As concerns this clone: Its matching antigen is unknown.

Some clones are missing from TCRdb's copy, which holds only in-frame ones; the method was immunoSEQ multiplex PCR. The table includes around 81,000 clones, 85% to 95% detected once. The CDR3 length is 13 residues. V lost 8 bases to trimming and J lost 6 bases, with 16 bases between them. In germline, CDR1 is MDHEN, CDR2 SYDVKM. Study conclusions and caveats: At baseline, just five to seven AZD1222 recipients tested seropositive.

The V and J genes are TRBV28 and TRBJ1-1; D uncertain. The TCR comes from an adult who received the AZD1222 COVID-19 vaccine. The sample consisted of peripheral blood, taken 28 days after the second AZD1222 dose. The CDR3 is CASATPLVAEAFF. Written as DNA, the CDR3 is TGTGCCAGCGCGACTCCCCTGGTGGCTGAAGCTTTCTTT. The complete variable domain, with remaining parts taken from reference TRBV28 and TRBJ1-1, reads DVKVTQSSRYLVKRTGEKVFLECVQDMDHENMFWYRQDPGLGLRLIYFSYDVKMKEKGDIPEGYSVSREKKERFSLILESASTNQTSMYLCASATPLVAEAFFGQGTRLTVV.